This entry is about one TCR beta chain. TCRdb's copy holds only in-frame clones and misses some; the assay was immunoSEQ multiplex PCR. There are under 150,000 clones in the sample; around 90% occur only once, and approximately 2% lies in the top ten. In germline, CDR1 is MNHEY, CDR2 SVGAGI. The CDR3 consists of 14 residues. Losses at the gene ends were 2 bases for V and 4 bases for J; bases not matched to a gene: 5. The sample comes from a study of cytomegalovirus exposure and HLA in healthy donors. Input material: PBMCs. The receptor was derived from a woman aged 18-29 years in good health and CMV-seronegative. The chain combines TRBV6-5 with TRBJ2-7; 7 nucleotides agree with TRBD2. The CDR3 spells CASSYASGTYEQYF. CDR3 bases: TGTGCCAGCAGTTACGCTAGCGGCACGTACGAGCAGTACTTC.